The entry that follows covers one T cell receptor (beta chain) sequence. Its specificity is unknown. This entry belongs to a study of cytomegalovirus exposure and HLA in healthy donors. CDR3 length: 15 amino acids. Trimming shortened V by 5 bases and J by 5 bases, and 16 bases separated the two germline ends. Per the germline V gene, CDR1 is SGHTA and CDR2 is FQGTGA. Vbeta (60) and Jbeta (13) primers were used in the PCR. Only in-frame clones appear in the TCRdb table, and some are missing; sequencing was by immunoSEQ multiplex PCR. The data contain about 130,000 clones, 73% of them singletons. Study-wide points: Trimming of TCR beta V- and J-genes showed a link, identified in a later analysis, to a missense DCLRE1C variant.

Sequenced material: PBMCs. The clonotype originates from a woman in her thirties or forties in good health and CMV-seropositive. The rearrangement uses TRBV7-3 and TRBJ2-1; the D gene is possibly TRBD2 (6 bases). The CDR3: CASSARGRPDNEQFF. The CDR3 DNA follows: TGTGCCAGCAGCGCCCGGGGGAGACCGGACAATGAGCAGTTCTTC. Complete variable domain (other parts from reference TRBV7-3 and TRBJ2-1): GAGVSQTPSNKVTEKGKYVELRCDPISGHTALYWYRQSLGQGPEFLIYFQGTGAADDSGLPNDRFFAVRPEGSVSTLKIQRTERGDSAVYLCASSARGRPDNEQFFGPGTRLTVL.